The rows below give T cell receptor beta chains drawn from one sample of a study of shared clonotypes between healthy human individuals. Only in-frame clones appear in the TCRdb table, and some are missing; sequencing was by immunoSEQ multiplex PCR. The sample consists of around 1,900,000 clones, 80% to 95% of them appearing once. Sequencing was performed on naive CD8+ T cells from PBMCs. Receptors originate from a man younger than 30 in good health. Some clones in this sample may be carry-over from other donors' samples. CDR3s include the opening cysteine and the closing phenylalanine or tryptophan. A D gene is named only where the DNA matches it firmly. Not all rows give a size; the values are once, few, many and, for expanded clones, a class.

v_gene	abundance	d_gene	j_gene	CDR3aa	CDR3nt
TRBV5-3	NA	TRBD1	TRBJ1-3	CARSSEGIRQGLSGNTIYF	TGTGCCAGAAGCTCGGAAGGGATTAGACAGGGCCTCTCTGGAAACACCATATATTTT
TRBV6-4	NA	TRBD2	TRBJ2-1	CASSDGAGVWNEQFF	TGTGCCAGCAGTGACGGGGCGGGAGTTTGGAATGAGCAGTTCTTC
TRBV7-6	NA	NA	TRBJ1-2	CASSHTGGYGYTF	TGTGCCAGCAGCCACACGGGGGGTTATGGCTACACCTTC
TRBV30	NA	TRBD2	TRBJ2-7	CAWRVGSSGAYEQYF	TGTGCCTGGAGGGTGGGCAGTAGCGGGGCCTACGAGCAGTACTTC
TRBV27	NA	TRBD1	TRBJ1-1	CASSSPGTGNEAFF	TGTGCCAGCAGCTCACCGGGGACAGGCAATGAAGCTTTCTTT
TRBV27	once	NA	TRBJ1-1	CASTRGGGTEAFF	TGTGCCAGCACCCGTGGCGGGGGTACTGAAGCTTTCTTT
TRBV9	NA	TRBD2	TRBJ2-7	CASSGGSGRKMGEQYF	TGTGCCAGCAGTGGGGGTAGCGGGAGGAAAATGGGCGAGCAGTACTTC
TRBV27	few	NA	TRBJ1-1	CASSFARGKAFF	TGTGCCAGCAGTTTCGCCCGGGGAAAAGCTTTCTTT
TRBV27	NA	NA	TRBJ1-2	CASSFKRWPYGYTF	TGTGCCAGCAGTTTTAAGAGGTGGCCCTATGGCTACACCTTC
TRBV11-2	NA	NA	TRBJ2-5	CASSLSGVTSETQYF	TGTGCCAGCAGCTTATCTGGGGTCACCAGTGAGACCCAGTACTTC
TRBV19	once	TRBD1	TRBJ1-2	CASSPGTGEEIYGYTF	TGTGCCAGTAGTCCCGGTACAGGGGAAGAGATCTATGGCTACACCTTC
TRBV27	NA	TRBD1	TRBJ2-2	CASSFWTGNTGELFF	TGTGCCAGCAGTTTTTGGACAGGGAACACCGGGGAGCTGTTTTTT
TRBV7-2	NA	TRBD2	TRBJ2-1	CASSLYLLTGGPYEQFF	TGTGCCAGCAGCTTATATCTCCTAACGGGAGGGCCTTATGAGCAGTTCTTC
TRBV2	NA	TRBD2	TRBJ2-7	CASSEALWRGSSYEQYF	TGTGCCAGCAGTGAAGCGCTTTGGCGGGGGAGCTCCTACGAGCAGTACTTC
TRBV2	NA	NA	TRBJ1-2	CASSEATVVNYGYTF	TGTGCCAGCAGTGAAGCCACAGTCGTTAACTATGGCTACACCTTC
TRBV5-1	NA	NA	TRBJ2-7	CASSSDLDEQYF	TGCGCCAGCAGCTCGGACCTGGACGAGCAGTACTTC
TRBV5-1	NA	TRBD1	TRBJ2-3	CASSWTGEFTDTQYF	TGCGCCAGCAGCTGGACAGGAGAGTTTACAGATACGCAGTATTTT
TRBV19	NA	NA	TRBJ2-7	CASSAGYSYEQYF	TGTGCCAGTAGTGCGGGGTACAGCTACGAGCAGTACTTC